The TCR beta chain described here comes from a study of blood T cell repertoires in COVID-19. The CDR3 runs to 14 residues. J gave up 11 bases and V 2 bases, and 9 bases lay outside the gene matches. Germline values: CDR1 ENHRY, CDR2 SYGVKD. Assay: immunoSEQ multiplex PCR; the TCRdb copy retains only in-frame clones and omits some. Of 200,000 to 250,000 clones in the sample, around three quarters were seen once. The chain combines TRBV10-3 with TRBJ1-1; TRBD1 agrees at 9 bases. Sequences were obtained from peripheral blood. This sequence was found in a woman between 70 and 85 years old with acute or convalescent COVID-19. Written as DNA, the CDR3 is TGTGCCATCAGTGAGGACAGGGGGGGGATCGGCGCTTTCTTT. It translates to CAISEDRGGIGAFF.